This T cell receptor (beta chain) was recovered during a study of T cell responses to AZD1222 COVID-19 vaccine. Study context: Second-dose intervals of approximately 4 or approximately 12 weeks were pooled. Study findings and constraints: Possibly, clonal diversity was underestimated; donors were largely white British and included more females. Repertoires were obtained only post-peak T cell response.

Clones were read by immunoSEQ multiplex PCR, and TCRdb kept only the in-frame ones, dropping some. Among 95,000 to 110,000 clones, 80% to 90% were seen once, and the ten largest hold 20% to 25%. This clone occurred a few times. What it recognizes is unknown. This CDR3 spans 17 amino acids. V trimming: 3 bases; J trimming: 4 bases; junction bases outside the gene matches: 11. From germline, CDR1 is KGHDR and CDR2 SFDVKD. The chain carries TRBV24-1 and TRBJ1-2, with 9 bases that match TRBD1. The TCR originated in an adult in good health. The specimen was peripheral blood, collected on day 0 of AZD1222 vaccination. In DNA form, the CDR3 reads TGTGCCACCAGTGATCCCTCATCGGGACAGGGAACCTATGGCTACACCTTC. This translates into CATSDPSSGQGTYGYTF.